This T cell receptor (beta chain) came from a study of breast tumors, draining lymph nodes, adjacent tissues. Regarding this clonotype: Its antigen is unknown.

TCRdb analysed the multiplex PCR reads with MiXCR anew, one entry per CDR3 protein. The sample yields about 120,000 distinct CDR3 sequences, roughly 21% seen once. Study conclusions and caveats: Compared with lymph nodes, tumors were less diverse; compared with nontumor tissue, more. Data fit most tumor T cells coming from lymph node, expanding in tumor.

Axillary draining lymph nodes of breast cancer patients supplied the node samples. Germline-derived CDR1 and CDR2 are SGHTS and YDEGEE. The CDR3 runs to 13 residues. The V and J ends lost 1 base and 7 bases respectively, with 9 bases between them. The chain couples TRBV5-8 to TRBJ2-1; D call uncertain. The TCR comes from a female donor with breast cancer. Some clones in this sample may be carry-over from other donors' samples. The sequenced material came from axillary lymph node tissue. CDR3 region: CASSLPGLNEQFF. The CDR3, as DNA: TGTGCCAGCAGCTTGCCAGGTTTGAATGAGCAGTTCTTC.